The clone carrying this TCR beta chain was detected ten times or more. Its antigen remains unknown. This specimen belongs to a study of T cells in Graves' hyperthyroidism and ophthalmopathy. Study findings and constraints: Expanded thyroid clonotypes (above 0.001) were mostly also found in blood.

Amplification yielded TCR beta CDR3 regions, with RNA transcripts as the source. Primed by the HTBI set, a first-round RT-PCR was run on the TCR CDR3. One entry per CDR3 protein, called by TCRdb with MiXCR from the multiplex PCR reads. Of 550,000 to 700,000 distinct CDR3 sequences listed, around 15% are singletons. The germline CDR1 and CDR2 sequences are SNHLY and FYNNEI. Deletions cut 4 bases from V and 1 base from J, with 13 bases between. The CDR3 is 15 amino acids. This rearrangement joins TRBV2 to TRBJ1-1, with D uncertain. The sequenced material came from blood. This sequence was found in a woman aged 40 to 50 with Graves' ophthalmopathy. CDR3 DNA: TGTGCCAGCAGTGTTCCCAAACCAGGGAACACTGAAGCTTTCTTT. This gives the protein CASSVPKPGNTEAFF.